The entry below describes one TCR beta chain. Assay used: immunoSEQ multiplex PCR; TCRdb lists only in-frame clones, some missing. The sample has roughly 53,000 clones; more than 85% are singletons. The sampling schedule covered blood at baseline, cycle 4 day 1, and cycle 7 day 1. The record originates from a study of OX40 agonist ivuxolimab in advanced cancers. Study as a whole: Six ivuxolimab dose levels, 0.01 to 10 mg/kg, were given intravenously every 2 weeks. Partial responses were achieved by three patients, of whom one had hepatocellular carcinoma and two had cutaneous melanoma.

The V and J ends lost 2 bases and 2 bases respectively, with 7 bases between them. Germline V gene sequence: CDR1 SNHLY, CDR2 FYNNEI. The CDR3 sequence is 13 residues long. The chain uses TRBV2 and TRBJ2-7; D gene ambiguous. This sequence originates from an adult with an advanced solid tumor such as melanoma, head and neck, liver or kidney cancer. Sample: CD4+ or CD8+ T cells sorted from blood, taken in a trial of the OX40 agonist ivuxolimab. In DNA form, the CDR3 reads TGTGCCAGCAGTGAACAGCTCCCCTACGAGCAGTACTTC. This gives the protein CASSEQLPYEQYF.